The T cell receptor (beta chain) described here comes from a study of blood T cell repertoires in COVID-19. Study in general: Sites in the United States, Italy and Spain provided acute and convalescent COVID-19 samples. T cells, B-cell-depleted T cells, or PBMCs supplied cDNA or gDNA.

Methods used by the authors: Estimated nucleated cell counts came from reference gene primer amplification. Some clones are missing from TCRdb's copy, which holds only in-frame ones; the method was immunoSEQ multiplex PCR. V and J calls and clone size are given by that table; D and trimming were obtained from the DNA. The sample consists of 150,000 to 200,000 clones, 75% to 80% of them appearing once. The CDR3 runs to 13 residues. This rearrangement joins TRBV12-2 to TRBJ2-5; the table assigns TRBD2, which was not confirmed against the DNA. TRBV12-2 corresponds to a pseudogene. Sequencing was performed on peripheral blood. The clonotype originates from a woman in her sixties or seventies with acute or convalescent COVID-19. The DNA of the CDR3 is TGTGCATCCTTGACTAGTAACCAAGAGACCCAGTACTTC. Amino acids: CASLTSNQETQYF.